This T cell receptor (beta chain) appears in the sequencing data of a study of blood T cells in healthy people across ages. The second PCR ran 7 to 11 cycles with a sample-barcoded 5' primer and J-beta primers. TCRdb reprocessed the 5' RACE reads via MiXCR and lists one record per CDR3 protein. The sample comprises over 1,500,000 distinct CDR3 sequences, approximately 50% of which are singletons, and about 2.1% rests with the top ten. Extractions gave at least 5.5 micrograms of total RNA per sample. Germline V gives CDR1 SGDLS, CDR2 YYNGEE. The length of the CDR3 is 14 residues. Trimming stripped 3 bases from V and 2 bases from J, with 11 bases between.

This clonotype was obtained from a woman aged 40-49 years in good health. Sequenced: blood. V is TRBV9 and J is TRBJ1-2, with a tentative D call TRBD1 (6 bases). CDR3 residues: CASSGTGKNYGYTF. The CDR3 DNA reads TGTGCCAGCAGCGGTACAGGGAAGAACTATGGCTACACCTTC.